The rows below give T cell receptor beta chains drawn from one sample of a study of CD4 T cells in relation to SARS-CoV-2 and coronaviruses. Their target antigens are unknown. TCRdb's table, derived via immunoSEQ multiplex PCR, lists solely in-frame clones and lacks some. The sample shows around 41,000 clones, approximately 84% of them seen only once. The sequenced sample was naive CD4+ T cells from PBMCs, cultured in vitro. Every receptor here comes from an adult with COVID-19. CDR3s include the opening cysteine and the closing phenylalanine or tryptophan. The D gene is left open where the match is weak. Rows give clone size only sometimes, using once, few, many, or a class for an expanded clone.

j_gene,abundance,v_gene,d_gene,CDR3aa,CDR3nt
TRBJ2-5,.,TRBV3-1/TRBV3-2,TRBD2,CASSQDLPSGHQETQYF,TGTGCCAGCAGCCAAGATCTGCCTAGCGGGCACCAAGAGACCCAGTACTTC
TRBJ2-3,.,TRBV5-8,.,CASSLAASTSSTDTQYF,TGTGCCAGCAGCTTGGCAGCCAGCACTTCTAGCACAGATACGCAGTATTTT
TRBJ2-3,.,TRBV11-2,.,CASSFRGASTDTQYF,TGTGCCAGCAGCTTTCGCGGAGCTAGCACAGATACGCAGTATTTT
TRBJ2-4,.,TRBV12-1,.,CASSFILAKNIQYF,TGTGCCAGCAGCTTTATCCTAGCCAAAAACATTCAGTACTTC
TRBJ2-1,.,TRBV9,TRBD2,CASSVVAGGYNEQFF,TGTGCCAGCAGCGTAGTAGCGGGGGGTTACAATGAGCAGTTCTTC
TRBJ2-7,.,TRBV27,.,CASSPGTAYEQYF,TGTGCCAGCAGCCCCGGGACGGCCTACGAGCAGTACTTC
TRBJ2-5,.,TRBV18,.,CASSPPPEGETQYF,TGTGCCAGCTCACCACCCCCGGAGGGAGAGACCCAGTACTTC
TRBJ2-1,few,TRBV12-5,TRBD2,CASGLAGLAGGPVNEQFF,TGTGCTAGTGGTTTGGCTGGACTAGCGGGAGGGCCAGTCAATGAGCAGTTCTTC
TRBJ2-3,.,TRBV5-6,.,CASSRGEGFNTDTQYF,TGTGCCAGCAGCCGAGGAGAGGGGTTCAACACAGATACGCAGTATTTT
TRBJ2-7,few,TRBV1,.,CTSSQDWDSFEQYF,TGCACCAGCAGCCAAGATTGGGACAGTTTCGAGCAGTACTTC
TRBJ2-1,.,TRBV7-2,TRBD2,CASSLAPRTSGSKFF,TGTGCCAGCAGCTTAGCCCCCCGGACTAGCGGGAGCAAGTTCTTC
TRBJ2-7,.,TRBV28,TRBD2,CASSLAGEKYEQYF,TGTGCCAGCAGTTTAGCGGGAGAGAAATACGAGCAGTACTTC
TRBJ2-7,.,TRBV6-2/TRBV6-3,TRBD2,CASSFGRAHEQYF,TGTGCCAGCAGTTTCGGGAGGGCCCACGAGCAGTACTTC
TRBJ2-3,.,TRBV7-9,TRBD2,CASSFLERELGTDTQYF,TGTGCCAGCAGCTTTTTGGAGCGGGAGCTCGGCACAGATACGCAGTATTTT
TRBJ2-1,.,TRBV7-2,.,CASSLEGRAYNEQFF,TGTGCCAGCAGCTTAGAAGGGCGGGCGTACAATGAGCAGTTCTTC
TRBJ1-1,.,TRBV30,.,CAWSGLVNTEAFF,TGTGCCTGGAGTGGTTTGGTTAACACTGAAGCTTTCTTT
TRBJ2-7,few,TRBV30,TRBD1,CAWSPDRDHEQYF,TGTGCCTGGAGTCCAGACAGGGACCACGAGCAGTACTTC
TRBJ2-3,.,TRBV7-9,.,CASSGRGGTDTQYF,TGTGCCAGCAGCGGGCGAGGAGGCACAGATACGCAGTATTTT
TRBJ1-2,few,TRBV3-1/TRBV3-2,.,CASTQGVRSMYGYTF,TGTGCCAGCACCCAAGGGGTCCGCAGTATGTATGGCTACACCTTC
TRBJ2-2,few,TRBV6-2/TRBV6-3,.,CASSYSTKRADTGELFF,TGTGCCAGCAGTTACTCGACTAAGCGGGCGGACACCGGGGAGCTGTTTTTT
TRBJ2-1,.,TRBV11-1,TRBD2,CASSRDYTYNEQFF,TGTGCCAGCAGCCGGGACTATACCTACAATGAGCAGTTCTTC
TRBJ2-7,.,TRBV18,.,CASSRATGSYEQYF,TGTGCCAGCTCAAGGGCCACGGGGTCCTACGAGCAGTACTTC
TRBJ2-5,.,TRBV5-8,TRBD2,CASNPRGVRETQYF,TGTGCCAGCAACCCTCGGGGGGTGAGGGAGACCCAGTACTTC
TRBJ1-4,.,TRBV29-1,.,CSVWTNEKLFF,TGCAGCGTCTGGACTAATGAAAAACTGTTTTTT
TRBJ2-7,.,TRBV6-2/TRBV6-3,TRBD1,CASSDREPASEQYF,TGTGCCAGCAGTGACAGGGAACCGGCGAGCGAGCAGTACTTC
TRBJ1-6,.,TRBV6-2/TRBV6-3,.,CASSYSKDSQASYNSPLHF,TGTGCCAGCAGTTACTCGAAGGATTCCCAGGCATCTTATAATTCACCCCTCCACTTT
TRBJ1-2,.,TRBV5-1,TRBD1,CASSWPGQGYGYTF,TGCGCCAGCAGCTGGCCCGGACAGGGCTACGGCTACACCTTC
TRBJ1-1,.,TRBV13,.,CASSNYDLLGRRDTEAFF,TGTGCCAGCAGCAACTATGATTTACTGGGAAGACGGGACACTGAAGCTTTCTTT
TRBJ2-5,.,TRBV12-3/TRBV12-4,.,CASRIQYQETQYF,TGTGCCAGCAGGATTCAGTACCAAGAGACCCAGTACTTC
TRBJ1-1,.,TRBV10-3,.,CAISESRPHTEAFF,TGTGCCATCAGTGAGTCGAGGCCCCACACTGAAGCTTTCTTT
TRBJ1-1,.,TRBV6-1,.,CASSEGTLLVAFF,TGTGCCAGCAGTGAAGGGACACTTCTGGTAGCTTTCTTT
TRBJ2-7,.,TRBV7-2,TRBD1,CASSFFRGPVGEQYF,TGTGCCAGCAGCTTTTTTAGGGGGCCGGTTGGCGAGCAGTACTTC
TRBJ2-2,few,TRBV14,.,CASSQGGRTGELFF,TGTGCCAGCAGCCAAGGGGGTCGGACCGGGGAGCTGTTTTTT
TRBJ2-1,.,TRBV11-3,TRBD2,CASSLGTSGSWDEQFF,TGTGCCAGCAGCTTAGGGACTAGCGGGAGTTGGGATGAGCAGTTCTTC
TRBJ1-2,.,TRBV27,TRBD1,CASSLATGEYYGYTF,TGTGCCAGCAGTCTCGCGACAGGGGAGTACTATGGCTACACCTTC
TRBJ2-1,.,TRBV7-9,.,CASSRYNEQFF,TGTGCCAGCAGCCGATACAATGAGCAGTTCTTC
TRBJ1-1,.,TRBV14,.,CASSQDRRYTEAFF,TGTGCCAGCAGCCAAGATCGTCGCTACACTGAAGCTTTCTTT
TRBJ2-2,.,TRBV18,.,CASSPNRDGAGELFF,TGTGCCAGCTCACCTAACAGGGACGGCGCCGGGGAGCTGTTTTTT
TRBJ2-2,.,TRBV3-1/TRBV3-2,.,CASSPGSDTGELFF,TGTGCCAGCAGCCCCGGGTCCGACACCGGGGAGCTGTTTTTT
TRBJ1-1,few,TRBV2,TRBD1,CASGWTGETEAFF,TGTGCCAGCGGATGGACAGGGGAGACTGAAGCTTTCTTT
TRBJ2-3,.,TRBV18,TRBD2,CASSSTGTSITDTQYF,TGTGCCAGCTCGTCCACCGGGACTAGCATCACAGATACGCAGTATTTT